The 8 T cell receptor beta chains below come from one sample, sequenced in a study of blood T cell repertoires in COVID-19. The table came from immunoSEQ multiplex PCR; TCRdb's copy has only in-frame clones and leaves some out. The top ten hold 2.5% to 3% of the sample, which has approximately 74,000 clones, 80% to 85% seen once. Sequenced material: peripheral blood. Receptors originate from an elderly man with active or convalescent COVID-19.

The chain uses TRBV4-1 and TRBJ2-7; TRBD2 agrees at 9 bases. The CDR3 length is 15 residues. Unmatched junction bases numbered 5, after V lost 5 bases and J lost 0 bases. CDR1 MGHRA and CDR2 YSYEKL come from the germline V gene. CDR3 loop: CASSFLAGSSYEQYF. The CDR3 nucleotides read TGCGCCAGCAGCTTCCTAGCGGGGAGCTCCTACGAGCAGTACTTC.

This clone has only one observation. The chain carries TRBV4-3 and TRBJ1-4; possibly TRBD1 for D (5 bases). The CDR3 extends over 17 amino acids. Trimming pared 0 bases from V and 4 bases from J, leaving 15 bases between. Germline V gene lookup returns CDR1 LGHNA and CDR2 YSLEER. For the CDR3, the DNA is TGCGCCAGCAGCCAAGATAGGGCAGGGAGGGTTAATGAAAAACTGTTTTTT. Amino acids: CASSQDRAGRVNEKLFF.

This sequence joins TRBV10-2 and TRBJ2-5, with 10 bases that match TRBD2. CDR3 length: 17 amino acids. Germline V gene sequence: CDR1 WSHSY, CDR2 SAAADI. The V and J ends lost 6 bases and 2 bases, in that order; junction bases with no gene match: 12. The CDR3 loop is CASRLTSGNPIQETQYF. The DNA for the CDR3 is TGCGCCAGCAGACTAACTAGCGGGAATCCAATACAAGAGACCCAGTACTTC.

This clone was picked up one time. The rearrangement links TRBV28 to TRBJ2-1; TRBD1 might be the D (5 bases). V was cut by 6 bases and J by 0 bases, with 12 bases left in between. Per germline, CDR1 MDHEN and CDR2 SYDVKM. The CDR3 extends over 15 amino acids. CDR3 coding DNA: TGTGCCAGCAGCCGACAGCTGAGCTCCTACAATGAGCAGTTCTTC. It is translated as CASSRQLSSYNEQFF. The entire variable domain, with the rest obtained from reference TRBV28 and TRBJ2-1, is as follows: DVKVTQSSRYLVKRTGEKVFLECVQDMDHENMFWYRQDPGLGLRLIYFSYDVKMKEKGDIPEGYSVSREKKERFSLILESASTNQTSMYLCASSRQLSSYNEQFFGPGTRLTVL.

The rearrangement joins TRBV19 to TRBJ2-5; TRBD2 matches at 9 bases. With 2 bases clipped from V and 4 bases from J, the junction kept 5 bases outside the gene matches. The CDR3 is 15 residues long. The germline V gene encodes CDR1 LNHDA and CDR2 SQIVND (reference sequence). CDR3 nucleotide sequence: TGTGCCAGTAGTATACCGCGGGGGGGTCTAGAGACCCAGTACTTC. Translated, it gives CASSIPRGGLETQYF.

The sample holds one count of this clone. This chain connects TRBV5-6 to TRBJ1-4, with 9 bases matching TRBD1. V gave up 6 bases and J gave up 8 bases; unmatched junction bases: 8. The germline V gene has CDR1 SGHDT and CDR2 YYEEEE. The CDR3 runs 14 residues. The CDR3 region has the DNA TGTGCCAGCACCCACAGGGGGCTCGGGGAAAAACTGTTTTTT. It translates to CASTHRGLGEKLFF.

A few counts support this clone. The chain couples TRBV7-9 to TRBJ1-4; a weak D match, TRBD1 (5 bases). The CDR3 has 15 residues. Germline loops: CDR1 SEHNR, CDR2 FQNEAQ (reference sequence). V was cut by 5 bases and J by 2 bases, with 12 bases left in between. The CDR3 nucleotides read TGTGCCAGCAGCCCAAGCGGGGGGACTAATGAAAAACTGTTTTTT. Residues: CASSPSGGTNEKLFF.

The gene calls are TRBV9 and TRBJ1-3; the D gene is possibly TRBD1 (5 bases). Germline V gene sequence: CDR1 SGDLS, CDR2 YYNGEE. V was shortened by 6 bases and J by 3 bases, with 10 bases between the two germline ends. The CDR3 consists of 13 residues. The CDR3 here is CASNRGNGNTIYF. CDR3 DNA: TGTGCCAGCAATCGGGGGAATGGAAACACCATATATTTT.